Sequencing of this T cell receptor beta chain was carried out in a study of blood T cell repertoires in COVID-19. Across the study: Nucleic acid was either cDNA or gDNA, and it came from T cells, B-cell-depleted T cells, or PBMCs.

Germline V gene data show CDR1 as SGHTA and CDR2 as FQGNSA. The CDR3 consists of 14 residues. V lost 5 bases and J 4 bases, leaving 11 bases between the germline ends. In the authors' workflow: The assay estimated nucleated cells by amplifying reference gene primers. TCRdb's table, derived via immunoSEQ multiplex PCR, lists solely in-frame clones and lacks some. The V and J calls and clone size are taken from that table; D and trimming were inferred from the DNA. The sample includes some 350,000 clones, 91% of them seen just once. This receptor was obtained from a woman aged 18 to 35 who had recovered from COVID-19. The chain couples TRBV7-2 to TRBJ2-2; weak D call: TRBD2 (6 bases). Input material: peripheral blood. In DNA, the CDR3 is TGTGCCAGCAGCCCGGGAGAGGTCACCGGGGAGCTGTTTTTT. Protein product: CASSPGEVTGELFF.